This T cell receptor beta chain emerged from a study of lymphopenia after photon versus proton radiotherapy (dated by TCRdb to between 2018 and 2021). With regard to the full study: In patients with gastrointestinal tumors who developed high-grade lymphopenia, the study compared the immunological effects of photon radiation therapy with those of proton radiation therapy. The cohort included over 15 patients with gastrointestinal tumors who developed lymphopenia after receiving either photon or proton therapy. The study aimed to characterize how the two radiation modalities differ in their impact on the immune system. Broad study findings and their caveats: After the lymphocyte count nadir, photon-treated repertoires showed oligoclonal expansion, especially of CD8+ Temra cells, which drove the drop in diversity. The survival association was examined only in patients who died, and the authors described better survival with proton therapy as a possibility, not as a demonstrated result. During treatment, patients who received photon therapy lost naive T cells and TCR diversity and gained effector/memory populations, whereas patients who received proton therapy remained relatively stable. Across the cohort, among patients who died, a greater drop in TCR diversity after the nadir was inversely correlated with overall survival time.

Relative to germline, V is 0 bases shorter and J is 9 bases shorter, with 15 bases between their ends. Including the terminal cysteine and phenylalanine, the CDR3 comprises 14 residues. Just CDR3 DNA is preserved here, 42 bases in frame from base 1. CDR1 LGHNA and CDR2 YNFKEQ were looked up in the germline V gene. In the case of this clone: There is no known antigen for this receptor. No much larger clonotype is one base removed from it; base qualities were not supplied.

Libraries were prepared through the immunoSEQ multiplex PCR assay. T cell repertoires were profiled by deep sequencing of rearranged TCR beta loci, alongside multiparametric flow cytometry. In its TCRdb copy, this immuneACCESS table keeps in-frame sequences only and misses some clones. Where compared with another copy, unresolved V genes explain less than half of these, and the others have no known cause. The sample table lists roughly 42,000 clones, 85% to 90% of them with a count of one. The leading ten clones occupy around 2.2% of the sample. The chain was built from TRBV4-2 and TRBJ2-7; the D gene is unclear. The clonotype originates from a middle-aged man with gastric cancer. The specimen was peripheral blood, collected from a patient treated with photon-based radiotherapy. The DNA sequence is TGTGCCAGCAGCCAAGAAAGGAGCCTCCCCGGGCAGTACTTC. This yields the protein CASSQERSLPGQYF.